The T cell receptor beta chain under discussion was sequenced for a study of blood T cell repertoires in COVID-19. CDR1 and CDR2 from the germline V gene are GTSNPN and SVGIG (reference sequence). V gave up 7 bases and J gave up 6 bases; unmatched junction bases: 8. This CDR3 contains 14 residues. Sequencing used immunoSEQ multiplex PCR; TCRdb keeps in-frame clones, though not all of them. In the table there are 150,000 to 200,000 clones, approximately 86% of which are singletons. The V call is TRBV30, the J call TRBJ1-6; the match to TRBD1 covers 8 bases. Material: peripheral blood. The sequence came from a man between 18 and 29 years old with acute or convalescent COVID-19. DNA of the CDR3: TGTGCCTTGGACAGGGCCGTCCTTAATTCACCCCTCCACTTT. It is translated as CALDRAVLNSPLHF.